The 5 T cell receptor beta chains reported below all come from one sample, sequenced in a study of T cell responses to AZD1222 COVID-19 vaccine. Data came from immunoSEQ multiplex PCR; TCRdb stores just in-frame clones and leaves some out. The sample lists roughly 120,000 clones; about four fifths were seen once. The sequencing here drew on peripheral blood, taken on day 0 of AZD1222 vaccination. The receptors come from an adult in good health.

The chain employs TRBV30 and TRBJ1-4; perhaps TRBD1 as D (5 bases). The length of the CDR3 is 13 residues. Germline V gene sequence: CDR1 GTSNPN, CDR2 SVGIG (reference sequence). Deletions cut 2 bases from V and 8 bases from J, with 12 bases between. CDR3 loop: CAWSLRGQEKLFF. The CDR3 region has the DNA TGTGCCTGGAGTTTAAGGGGTCAAGAAAAACTGTTTTTT.

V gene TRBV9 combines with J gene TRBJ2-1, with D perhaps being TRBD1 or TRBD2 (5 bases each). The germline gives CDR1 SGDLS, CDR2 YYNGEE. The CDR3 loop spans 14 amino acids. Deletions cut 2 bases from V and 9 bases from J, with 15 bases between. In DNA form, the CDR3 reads TGTGCCAGCAGCGTGACCCCCCGGGACGGTGAGCAGTTCTTC. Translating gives CASSVTPRDGEQFF.

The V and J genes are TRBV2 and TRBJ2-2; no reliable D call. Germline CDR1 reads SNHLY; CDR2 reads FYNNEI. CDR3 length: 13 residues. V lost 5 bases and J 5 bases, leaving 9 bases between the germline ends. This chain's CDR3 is CASSTRQTGELFF. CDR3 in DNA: TGTGCCAGCAGTACCCGGCAGACCGGGGAGCTGTTTTTT.

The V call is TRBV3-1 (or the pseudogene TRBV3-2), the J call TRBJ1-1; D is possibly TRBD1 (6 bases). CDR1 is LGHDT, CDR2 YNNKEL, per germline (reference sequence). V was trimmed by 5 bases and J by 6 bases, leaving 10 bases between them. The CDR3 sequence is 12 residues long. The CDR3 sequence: CASSSGTSEAFF. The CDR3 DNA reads TGTGCCAGCAGCTCGGGGACATCTGAAGCTTTCTTT.

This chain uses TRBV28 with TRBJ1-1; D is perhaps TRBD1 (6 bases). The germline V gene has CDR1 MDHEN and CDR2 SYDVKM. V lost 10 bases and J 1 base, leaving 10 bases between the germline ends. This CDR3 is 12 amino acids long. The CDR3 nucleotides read TGTGCCACCGTCAGGGGGAACACTGAAGCTTTCTTT. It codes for CATVRGNTEAFF.